One TCR beta chain is described in this entry. Some clones are missing from TCRdb's copy, which holds only in-frame ones; the method was immunoSEQ multiplex PCR. The table includes about 18,000 clones, about 81% detected once. The data originate from a study of blood T cell repertoires in COVID-19. Looking at the study overall: Samples came from the United States, Italy and Spain, spanning acute and convalescent COVID-19.

Germline assignment: CDR1 MGHRA and CDR2 YSYEKL. The CDR3 is made up of 15 amino acids. Trimming took off 2 bases at V and 2 bases at J, with 12 bases between the two ends. Sequencing was performed on peripheral blood. The chain combines TRBV4-1 with TRBJ1-2, with D unresolved. This receptor was taken from a man aged 35 to 55 with active or convalescent COVID-19. CDR3 sequence (DNA): TGCGCCAGCAGCCAAAGATCTGGCACCAACTATGGCTACACCTTC. It yields the protein CASSQRSGTNYGYTF.